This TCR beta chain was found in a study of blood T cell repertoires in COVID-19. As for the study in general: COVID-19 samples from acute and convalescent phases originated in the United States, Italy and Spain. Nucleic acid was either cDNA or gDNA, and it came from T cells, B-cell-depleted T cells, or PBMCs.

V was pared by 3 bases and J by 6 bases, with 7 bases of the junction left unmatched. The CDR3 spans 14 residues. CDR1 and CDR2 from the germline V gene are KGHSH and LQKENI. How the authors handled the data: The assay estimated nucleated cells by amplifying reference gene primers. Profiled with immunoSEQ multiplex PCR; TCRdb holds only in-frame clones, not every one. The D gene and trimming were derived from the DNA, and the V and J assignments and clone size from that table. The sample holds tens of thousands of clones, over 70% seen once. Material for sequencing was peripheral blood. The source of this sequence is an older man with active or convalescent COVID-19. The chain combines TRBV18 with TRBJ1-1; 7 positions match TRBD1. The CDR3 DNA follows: TGTGCCAGCTCACCTAGACAGGGACGCGCTGAAGCTTTCTTT. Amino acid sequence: CASSPRQGRAEAFF.